This T cell receptor beta chain was sequenced in a study of T-cell memory formation after mild COVID-19. Broader study findings: Contracting CD4+ clones were located mainly in CM and EM, and CD8+ clones in EMRA. Certain responding clones were present in pre-infection memory, suggesting participation of cross-reactive memory.

Constant-segment primers served in 5'RACE that generated TCR alpha and TCR beta cDNA libraries bearing sample barcodes and UMIs. TCRdb reprocessed the 5' RACE reads via MiXCR and lists one record per CDR3 protein. The sample lists under 400,000 distinct CDR3 sequences, under 25% occurring once. The sample holds a few counts of this clonotype. Its antigen is as yet unknown. CDR1 SGHRS and CDR2 YFSETQ come from the germline V gene. The CDR3 is 11 residues long. The V end lost 10 bases, the J end lost 6 bases, and 11 bases lay between the germline ends. This TCR was recovered from an adult woman who had mild COVID-19 (a few samples of this study predate the infection). Cell type and time point are not known. The rearrangement links TRBV5-1 to TRBJ2-1; D not certain. The sequencing input was PBMCs or a T cell subset sorted from them (not recorded which). In DNA, the CDR3 is TGCGCCGGACGATATTCCAATGAGCAGTTCTTC. Its translation: CAGRYSNEQFF.